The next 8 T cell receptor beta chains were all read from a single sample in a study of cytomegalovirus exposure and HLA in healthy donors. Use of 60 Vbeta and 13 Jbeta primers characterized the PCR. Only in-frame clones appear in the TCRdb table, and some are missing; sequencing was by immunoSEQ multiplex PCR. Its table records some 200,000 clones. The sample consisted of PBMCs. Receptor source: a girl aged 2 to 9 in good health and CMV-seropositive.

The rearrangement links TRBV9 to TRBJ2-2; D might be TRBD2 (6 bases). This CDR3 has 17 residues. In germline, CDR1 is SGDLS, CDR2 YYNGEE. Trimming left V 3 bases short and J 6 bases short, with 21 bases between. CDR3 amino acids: CASSATTGLLPPGELFF. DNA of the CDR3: TGTGCCAGCAGCGCCACGACGGGACTCCTACCCCCCGGGGAGCTGTTTTTT.

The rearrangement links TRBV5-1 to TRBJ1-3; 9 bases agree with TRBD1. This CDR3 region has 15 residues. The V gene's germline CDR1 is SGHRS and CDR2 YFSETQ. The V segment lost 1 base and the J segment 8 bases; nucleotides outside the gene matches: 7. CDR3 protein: CASSLSPGQGDTIYF. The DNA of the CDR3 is TGCGCCAGCAGCTTGTCCCCGGGACAGGGAGACACCATATATTTT.

This CDR3 is CASSYGLAGGQSYEQYF. CDR3 DNA sequence: TGCGCCAGCAGCTATGGACTAGCGGGAGGACAATCCTACGAGCAGTACTTC. The V gene is TRBV5-1, the J gene TRBJ2-5; 14 bases fit TRBD2. Judging by the DNA end, TRBJ2-7 fits better; the J call may be wrong. Germline V gene sequence: CDR1 SGHRS, CDR2 YFSETQ. The CDR3 has 17 residues.

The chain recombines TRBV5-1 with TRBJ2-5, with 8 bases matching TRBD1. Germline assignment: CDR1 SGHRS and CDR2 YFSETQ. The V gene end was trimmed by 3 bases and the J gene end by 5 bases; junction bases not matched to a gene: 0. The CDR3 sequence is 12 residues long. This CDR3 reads CASSWTGETQYF. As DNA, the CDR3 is TGCGCCAGCAGCTGGACAGGGGAGACCCAGTACTTC. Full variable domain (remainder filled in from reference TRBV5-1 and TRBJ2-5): KAGVTQTPRYLIKTRGQQVTLSCSPISGHRSVSWYQQTPGQGLQFLFEYFSETQRNKGNFPGRFSGRQFSNSRSEMNVSTLELGDSALYLCASSWTGETQYFGPGTRLLVL.

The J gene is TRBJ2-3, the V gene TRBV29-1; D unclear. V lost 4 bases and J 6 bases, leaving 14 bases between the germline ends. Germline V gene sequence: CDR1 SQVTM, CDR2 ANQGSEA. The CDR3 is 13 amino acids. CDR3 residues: CSVGPRVADTQYF. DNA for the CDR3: TGCAGCGTTGGCCCACGGGTCGCGGATACGCAGTATTTT.

The CDR3 protein is CSVLRGGGYEQYF. In nucleotides, the CDR3 is TGCAGCGTCCTCAGGGGAGGGGGATACGAGCAGTACTTC. J is TRBJ2-7 and V is TRBV29-1, with D tentatively TRBD2 (7 bases). The CDR3 is 13 amino acids. V lost 6 bases and J 4 bases, leaving 16 bases between the germline ends. The germline CDR1 and CDR2 sequences are SQVTM and ANQGSEA.

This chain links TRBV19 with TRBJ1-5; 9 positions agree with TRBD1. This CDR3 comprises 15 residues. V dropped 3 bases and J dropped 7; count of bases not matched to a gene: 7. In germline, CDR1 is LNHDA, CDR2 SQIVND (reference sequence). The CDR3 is CASSIGGQGTQPQHF. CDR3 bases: TGTGCCAGTAGTATCGGGGGACAGGGCACGCAGCCCCAGCATTTT.

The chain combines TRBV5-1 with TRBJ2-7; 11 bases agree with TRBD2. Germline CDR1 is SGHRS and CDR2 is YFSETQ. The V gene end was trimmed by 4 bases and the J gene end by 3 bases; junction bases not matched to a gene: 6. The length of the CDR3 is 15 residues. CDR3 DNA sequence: TGCGCCAGCAGCGCTACTAGCGGGAGCGTCTACGAGCAGTACTTC. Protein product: CASSATSGSVYEQYF.